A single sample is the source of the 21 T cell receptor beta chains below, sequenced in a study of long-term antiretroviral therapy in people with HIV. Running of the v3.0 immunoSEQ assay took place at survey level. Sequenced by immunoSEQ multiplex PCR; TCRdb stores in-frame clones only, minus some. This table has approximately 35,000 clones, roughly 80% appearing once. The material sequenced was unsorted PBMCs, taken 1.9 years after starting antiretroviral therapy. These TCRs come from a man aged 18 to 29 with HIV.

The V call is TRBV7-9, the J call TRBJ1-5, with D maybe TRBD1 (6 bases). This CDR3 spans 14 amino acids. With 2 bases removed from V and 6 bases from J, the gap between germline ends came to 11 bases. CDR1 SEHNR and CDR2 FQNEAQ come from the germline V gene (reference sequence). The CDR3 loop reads CASSLKGEGQPQHF. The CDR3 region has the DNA TGTGCCAGCAGCTTAAAGGGGGAAGGTCAGCCCCAGCATTTT.

CDR3 sequence (DNA): TGTGCCAGCAGTTCGACAGGGGGCCCGTCTAATCAGCCCCAGCATTTT. Translation: CASSSTGGPSNQPQHF. The V and J genes are TRBV6-5 and TRBJ1-5, with 10 bases lining up with TRBD1. The trim removed 4 bases at V and 4 bases at J, leaving 7 bases unmatched. CDR3 size: 16 residues. Looked up from germline, CDR1 is MNHEY and CDR2 is SVGAGI.

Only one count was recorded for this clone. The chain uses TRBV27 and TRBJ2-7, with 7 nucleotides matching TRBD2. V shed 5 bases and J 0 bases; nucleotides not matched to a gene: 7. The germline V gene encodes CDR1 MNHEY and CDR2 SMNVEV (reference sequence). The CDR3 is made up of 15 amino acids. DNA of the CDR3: TGTGCCAGCAGTCTCCACGGGGGGAGCTCCTACGAGCAGTACTTC. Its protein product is CASSLHGGSSYEQYF.

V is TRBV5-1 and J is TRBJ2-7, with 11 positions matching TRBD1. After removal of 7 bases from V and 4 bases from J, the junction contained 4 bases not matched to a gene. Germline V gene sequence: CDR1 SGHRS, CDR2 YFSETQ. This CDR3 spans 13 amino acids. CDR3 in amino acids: CASGRDRGYEQYF. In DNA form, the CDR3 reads TGCGCCAGCGGCCGGGACAGGGGGTACGAGCAGTACTTC.

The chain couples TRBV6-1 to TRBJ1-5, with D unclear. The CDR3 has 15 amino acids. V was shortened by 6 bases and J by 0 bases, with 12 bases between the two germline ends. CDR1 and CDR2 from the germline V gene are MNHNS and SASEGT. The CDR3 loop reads CASSLAANSNQPQHF. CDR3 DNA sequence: TGTGCCAGCAGCCTAGCGGCGAATAGCAATCAGCCCCAGCATTTT.

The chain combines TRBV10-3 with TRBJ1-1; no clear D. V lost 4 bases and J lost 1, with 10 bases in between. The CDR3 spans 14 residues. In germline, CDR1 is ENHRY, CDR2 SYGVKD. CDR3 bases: TGTGCCATCAGTGCAACGGAAGGGAACACTGAAGCTTTCTTT. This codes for CAISATEGNTEAFF.

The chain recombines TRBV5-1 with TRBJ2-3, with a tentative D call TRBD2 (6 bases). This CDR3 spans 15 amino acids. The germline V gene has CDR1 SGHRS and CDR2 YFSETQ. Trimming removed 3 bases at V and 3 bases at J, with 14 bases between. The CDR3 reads CASSSDGGGTDTQYF. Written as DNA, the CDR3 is TGCGCCAGCAGCTCGGACGGAGGAGGGACAGATACGCAGTATTTT.

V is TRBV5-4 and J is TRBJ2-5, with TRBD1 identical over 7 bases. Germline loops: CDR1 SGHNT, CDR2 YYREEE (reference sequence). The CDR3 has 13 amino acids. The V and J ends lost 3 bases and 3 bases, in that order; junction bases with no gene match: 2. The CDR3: CASSWDREETQYF. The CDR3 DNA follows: TGTGCCAGCAGCTGGGACAGAGAAGAGACCCAGTACTTC. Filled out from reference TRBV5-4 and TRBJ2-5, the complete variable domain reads ETGVTQSPTHLIKTRGQQVTLRCSSQSGHNTVSWYQQALGQGPQFIFQYYREEENGRGNFPPRFSGLQFPNYSSELNVNALELDDSALYLCASSWDREETQYFGPGTRLLVL.

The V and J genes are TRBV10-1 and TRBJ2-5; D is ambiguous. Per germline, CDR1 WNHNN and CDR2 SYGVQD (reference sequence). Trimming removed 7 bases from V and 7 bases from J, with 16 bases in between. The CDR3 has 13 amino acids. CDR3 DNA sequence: TGCGCCAGCACCGCGACACGAACCGGGACCCAGTACTTC. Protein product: CASTATRTGTQYF.

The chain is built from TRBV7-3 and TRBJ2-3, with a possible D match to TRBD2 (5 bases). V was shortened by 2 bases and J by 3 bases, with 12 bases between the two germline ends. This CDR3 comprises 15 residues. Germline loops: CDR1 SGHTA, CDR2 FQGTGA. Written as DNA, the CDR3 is TGTGCCAGCAGCTTAGGTCGAGCGGTTACAGATACGCAGTATTTT. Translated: CASSLGRAVTDTQYF.

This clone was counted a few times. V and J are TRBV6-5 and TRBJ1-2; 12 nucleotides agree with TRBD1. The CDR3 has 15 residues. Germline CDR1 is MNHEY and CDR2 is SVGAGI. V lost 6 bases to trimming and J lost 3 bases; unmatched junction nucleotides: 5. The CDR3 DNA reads TGTGCCAGCAGCTCCGGGACAGGGGGCCACTATGGCTACACCTTC. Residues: CASSSGTGGHYGYTF.

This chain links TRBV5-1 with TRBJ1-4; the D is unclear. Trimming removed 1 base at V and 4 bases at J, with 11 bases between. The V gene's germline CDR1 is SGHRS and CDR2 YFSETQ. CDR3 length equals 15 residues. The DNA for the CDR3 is TGCGCCAGCAGCTTGTTGGGTCAACTTAATGAAAAACTGTTTTTT. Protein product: CASSLLGQLNEKLFF.

The CDR3 bases are TGCAGCGTAGATCCCCGGGACAAGGTCCTCATCTATGGCTACACCTTC. Translation: CSVDPRDKVLIYGYTF. J is TRBJ1-2 and V is TRBV29-1; tentatively, D is TRBD1 (6 bases). This CDR3 has 16 residues. Trimming shortened V by 6 bases and J by 4 bases, and 24 bases separated the two germline ends. Germline CDR1 and CDR2: SQVTM and ANQGSEA.

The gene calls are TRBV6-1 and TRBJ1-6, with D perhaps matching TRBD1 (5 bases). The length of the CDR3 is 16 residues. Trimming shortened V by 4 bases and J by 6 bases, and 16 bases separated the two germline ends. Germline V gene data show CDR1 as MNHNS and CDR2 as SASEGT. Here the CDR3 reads CASSGGAGWPNSPLHF. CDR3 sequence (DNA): TGTGCCAGCAGTGGGGGTGCAGGGTGGCCTAATTCACCCCTCCACTTT.

The CDR3 bases are TGTGCCAGCAGCGTAGCTGGGGGGCAAAATCAAGAGACCCAGTACTTC. It specifies CASSVAGGQNQETQYF. The rearrangement uses TRBV9 and TRBJ2-5; D may match TRBD1 or TRBD2 (6 bases each). Trimming removed 0 bases at V and 2 bases at J, with 14 bases between. The CDR3 length is 16 residues. Germline lookup yields CDR1 SGDLS and CDR2 YYNGEE.

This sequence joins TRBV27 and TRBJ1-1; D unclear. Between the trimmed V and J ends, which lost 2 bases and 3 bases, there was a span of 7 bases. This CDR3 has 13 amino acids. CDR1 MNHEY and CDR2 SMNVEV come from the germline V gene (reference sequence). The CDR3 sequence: CASSLGRDTEAFF. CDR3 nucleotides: TGTGCCAGCAGTTTAGGGCGGGACACTGAAGCTTTCTTT.

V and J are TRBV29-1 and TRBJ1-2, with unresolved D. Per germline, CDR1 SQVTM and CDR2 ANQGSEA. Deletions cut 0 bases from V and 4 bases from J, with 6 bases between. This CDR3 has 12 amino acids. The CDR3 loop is CSVEEGGYGYTF. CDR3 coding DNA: TGCAGCGTTGAAGAGGGCGGCTATGGCTACACCTTC.

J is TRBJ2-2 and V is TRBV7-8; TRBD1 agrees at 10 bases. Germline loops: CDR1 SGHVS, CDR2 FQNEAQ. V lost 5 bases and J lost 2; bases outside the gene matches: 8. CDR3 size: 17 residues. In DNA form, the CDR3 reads TGTGCCAGCAGCAGATCCGGGACAGGGGATAACACCGGGGAGCTGTTTTTT. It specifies CASSRSGTGDNTGELFF.

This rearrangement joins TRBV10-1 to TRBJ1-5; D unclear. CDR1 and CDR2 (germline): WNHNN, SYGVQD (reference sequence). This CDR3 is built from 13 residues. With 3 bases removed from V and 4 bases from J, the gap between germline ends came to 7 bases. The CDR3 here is CASSEGLNQPQHF. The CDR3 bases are TGCGCCAGCAGTGAAGGACTTAATCAGCCCCAGCATTTT.

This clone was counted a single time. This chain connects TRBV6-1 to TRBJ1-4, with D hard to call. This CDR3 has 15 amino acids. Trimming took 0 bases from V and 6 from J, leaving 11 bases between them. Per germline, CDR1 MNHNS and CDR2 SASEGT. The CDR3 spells CASSEAPGGHEKLFF. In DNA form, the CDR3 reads TGTGCCAGCAGTGAAGCGCCCGGAGGTCATGAAAAACTGTTTTTT.

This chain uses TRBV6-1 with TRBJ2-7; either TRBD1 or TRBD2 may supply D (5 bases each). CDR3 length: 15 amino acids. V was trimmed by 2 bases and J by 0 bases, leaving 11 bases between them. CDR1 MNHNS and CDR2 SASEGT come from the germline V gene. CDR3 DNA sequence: TGTGCCAGCAGTGAAAATACGGGGCGCTCCTACGAGCAGTACTTC. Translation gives CASSENTGRSYEQYF.